The 21 T cell receptor beta chains in this list originate from one sample, sequenced in a study of blood T cells in healthy people across ages. Alongside a J-beta primer mix, a sample-barcoded 5' primer served in a second PCR lasting about 7 to 11 cycles. TCRdb analysed the 5' RACE reads with MiXCR anew, one entry per CDR3 protein. The repertoire holds 450,000 to 650,000 distinct CDR3 sequences, with 24% as singletons. These sequences were also reported in another study, on T cells of mothers and their children.

Specimen: blood. These receptors were taken from a boy aged 10-17 years in good health.

The chain combines TRBV15 with TRBJ2-5; maybe TRBD1 (6 bases). The DNA matches TRBJ2-7 better at its end, which makes the J call doubtful. The germline gives CDR1 LNHNV, CDR2 YYDKDF (reference sequence). There are 14 residues in the CDR3. The CDR3 DNA reads TGTGCCACCAGCCTCCGACAGGTCGGCTACGAGCAGTACTTC. This codes for CATSLRQVGYEQYF.

This clonotype was counted ten times or more. The chain carries TRBV29-1 and TRBJ2-2; 8 nucleotides align to TRBD1. There are 14 residues in the CDR3. Unmatched junction bases numbered 5, after V lost 7 bases and J lost 1 base. CDR1 and CDR2 (germline): SQVTM, ANQGSEA. The CDR3 bases are TGCAGCGCCGACAGGGGCGAGAACACCGGGGAGCTGTTTTTT. It codes for CSADRGENTGELFF.

This clonotype was recorded only once. This chain links TRBV6-6 with TRBJ2-5; D possibly matches TRBD1 or TRBD2 (6 bases each). The CDR3 is 14 amino acids. Per the germline V gene, CDR1 is MNHNY and CDR2 is SVGAGI (reference sequence). Deletions cut 4 bases from V and 5 bases from J, with 14 bases between. The CDR3 region has the DNA TGTGCCAGCAGTTGGGGAGGACAGAAGGAGACCCAGTACTTC. Translated: CASSWGGQKETQYF.

This clonotype was recorded a few times. At one end, the junction sequence differs from germline, possibly due to a read error. This chain joins TRBV29-1 and TRBJ2-3; TRBD2 aligns across 9 bases. The CDR3 totals 13 residues. Germline lookup yields CDR1 SQVTM and CDR2 ANQGSEA. The CDR3 nucleotides read TGCAGCGTTGTCCTAAGAATTGGGACTAGCCCCTTCTTT. Its protein product is CSVVLRIGTSPFF.

As for this clonotype: One end of the junction does not line up with germline, which may come from a read error. The chain joins TRBV7-2 to TRBJ2-5; D not certain. Germline V gene lookup returns CDR1 SGHTA and CDR2 FQGNSA. The CDR3 consists of 14 residues. The CDR3 loop is CASSLVPQYNEQSF. CDR3 nucleotides: TGTGCCAGCAGCTTAGTCCCGCAATACAATGAGCAGTCCTTC.

This clonotype was found a few times. The J gene is TRBJ1-2, the V gene TRBV28, with no clear D. Germline-derived CDR1 and CDR2 are MDHEN and SYDVKM. The ends were cut back, 8 bases at V and 4 bases at J, with 20 bases in the middle. The CDR3 loop spans 15 amino acids. CDR3 sequence: CASGESYRGSYGYTF. Written as DNA, the CDR3 is TGTGCCAGCGGAGAGTCCTACCGGGGTAGCTATGGCTACACCTTC.

The table lists this clonotype with a few counts. The chain links TRBV27 to TRBJ2-4, with TRBD1 identical over 9 bases. Per germline, CDR1 MNHEY and CDR2 SMNVEV (reference sequence). V shed 5 bases and J 6 bases; nucleotides not matched to a gene: 8. The CDR3 has 15 amino acids. CDR3 loop: CASSPGQGLGNIQYF. The CDR3 nucleotides read TGTGCCAGCAGTCCTGGACAGGGGCTCGGAAACATTCAGTACTTC.

The chain employs TRBV7-3 and TRBJ2-1; D is possibly TRBD2 (5 bases). The CDR3 length is 13 residues. Trimming removed 2 bases from V and 9 bases from J, with 11 bases in between. Looked up from germline, CDR1 is SGHTA and CDR2 is FQGTGA. Here the CDR3 DNA reads TGTGCCAGCAGCTTACTCACTAGAGGTGAGCAGTTCTTC. This sequence encodes CASSLLTRGEQFF.

This clonotype occurred a few times. The chain carries TRBV6-5 and TRBJ2-1; D not resolved. V was trimmed by 2 bases and J by 2 bases, leaving 7 bases between them. This CDR3 has 14 amino acids. Germline-derived CDR1 and CDR2 are MNHEY and SVGAGI. CDR3 coding DNA: TGTGCCAGCAGTTACGGCAGCCCCTACAATGAGCAGTTCTTC. Its translation is CASSYGSPYNEQFF.

The V and J genes are TRBV5-1 and TRBJ2-1; D gene ambiguous. This CDR3 is built from 17 residues. Trimming removed 0 bases from V and 1 base from J, with 14 bases in between. The germline CDR1 and CDR2 sequences are SGHRS and YFSETQ. CDR3 sequence: CASSLDDSLGSYNEQFF. The CDR3 coding sequence is TGCGCCAGCAGCTTGGACGACTCTCTAGGGTCCTACAATGAGCAGTTCTTC.

This chain joins TRBV27 and TRBJ2-4; no reliable D call. The CDR3 has 14 residues. Germline-derived CDR1 and CDR2 are MNHEY and SMNVEV (reference sequence). V was shortened by 5 bases and J by 8 bases, with 16 bases between the two germline ends. CDR3 loop: CASSPRLGKHIQYF. In DNA, the CDR3 is TGTGCCAGCAGTCCCCGTTTAGGGAAGCACATTCAGTACTTC.

This clonotype turned up a few times. This chain links TRBV6-5 with TRBJ1-5; possible D gene TRBD1, 6 bases. V was clipped by 6 bases and J by 3 bases, with 12 bases between them. This CDR3 has 14 amino acids. CDR1 MNHEY and CDR2 SVGAGI come from the germline V gene. CDR3 DNA sequence: TGTGCCAGCAGACAGACAGGAATCAATCAGCCCCAGCATTTT. This encodes CASRQTGINQPQHF.

The J gene is TRBJ2-5, the V gene TRBV25-1; the match to TRBD2 covers 7 bases. The DNA matches TRBJ2-1 better at its end, which makes the J call doubtful. Per the germline V gene, CDR1 is MGHDK and CDR2 is SYGVNS. CDR3 size: 14 residues. The CDR3 sequence is CASSASGLYNEQFF. DNA of the CDR3: TGTGCCAGCAGTGCCTCGGGACTATACAATGAGCAGTTCTTC.

This rearrangement joins TRBV3-1 to TRBJ1-2, with 7 bases lining up with TRBD1. This CDR3 is built from 18 residues. Germline V gives CDR1 LGHDT, CDR2 YNNKEL (reference sequence). Germline trimming cut 0 bases from V and 1 base from J; bases unmatched to any gene: 11. CDR3 sequence (DNA): TGTGCCAGCAGCCAAGAATCCCCCGGGACAGCCCATAACTATGGCTACACCTTC. Its translation is CASSQESPGTAHNYGYTF.

The gene calls are TRBV11-2 and TRBJ2-1, with 11 positions matching TRBD2. This CDR3 has 14 residues. J was trimmed by 9 bases and V by 3 bases; bases with no gene match: 4. Germline loops: CDR1 SGHAT, CDR2 FQNNGV. As DNA, the CDR3 is TGTGCCAGCAGCTTGACTAGCGGGATAGGTGAGCAGTTCTTC. Protein: CASSLTSGIGEQFF.

The chain links TRBV7-6 to TRBJ2-5, with D unresolved. The V and J ends lost 2 bases and 5 bases respectively, with 9 bases between them. The CDR3 loop spans 13 amino acids. In germline, CDR1 is SGHVS, CDR2 FNYEAQ. The CDR3 coding sequence is TGTGCCAGCAGCTTATTCCGCTTGGAGACCCAGTACTTC. This translates into CASSLFRLETQYF.

This sequence joins TRBV5-1 and TRBJ1-5; D remains unclear. Germline CDR1 SGHRS, CDR2 YFSETQ. Trimming took 4 bases from V and 0 from J, leaving 11 bases between them. The length of the CDR3 is 15 residues. As DNA, the CDR3 is TGCGCCAGCAGCGTGCCGGACCCTAGCAATCAGCCCCAGCATTTT. This translates into CASSVPDPSNQPQHF. Using reference TRBV5-1 and TRBJ1-5 for the parts outside the CDR3, the full variable domain is KAGVTQTPRYLIKTRGQQVTLSCSPISGHRSVSWYQQTPGQGLQFLFEYFSETQRNKGNFPGRFSGRQFSNSRSEMNVSTLELGDSALYLCASSVPDPSNQPQHFGDGTRLSIL.

The chain couples TRBV9 to TRBJ2-1, with 9 bases fitting TRBD1. Trimming took 6 bases from V and 7 from J; bases not matched to a gene: 14. Germline CDR1 and CDR2: SGDLS and YYNGEE. CDR3 length: 16 residues. DNA of the CDR3: TGTGCCAGCAATCGACAGGGGGTGGTAGGGATTAATGAGCAGTTCTTC. Its protein is CASNRQGVVGINEQFF.

This clonotype was recorded at least ten times. The V and J genes are TRBV28 and TRBJ2-7, with unresolved D. CDR3 length equals 12 residues. Germline CDR1 is MDHEN and CDR2 is SYDVKM. The V end was cut by 5 bases, the J end by 1 base, with 6 bases between. The CDR3 here is CASSTGSYEQYF. DNA of the CDR3: TGTGCCAGCAGTACTGGATCCTACGAGCAGTACTTC. Drawing the rest from reference TRBV28 and TRBJ2-7, the complete variable domain is DVKVTQSSRYLVKRTGEKVFLECVQDMDHENMFWYRQDPGLGLRLIYFSYDVKMKEKGDIPEGYSVSREKKERFSLILESASTNQTSMYLCASSTGSYEQYFGPGTRLTVT.

This clonotype was seen more than once but under ten times. This chain joins TRBV28 and TRBJ2-7; TRBD1 is a possible D gene (5 bases). The CDR3 spans 14 residues. Deletions cut 8 bases from V and 0 bases from J, with 14 bases between. Germline CDR1 reads MDHEN; CDR2 reads SYDVKM. In DNA form, the CDR3 reads TGTGCCAGCGTAGCCCCAGGGAACTCCTACGAGCAGTACTTC. Protein sequence: CASVAPGNSYEQYF.

Many counts were recorded for this clonotype. V usage is TRBV6-1 and J usage is TRBJ1-4, with 7 bases identical to TRBD1. Germline CDR1 and CDR2: MNHNS and SASEGT. The CDR3 covers 16 residues. V gave up 6 bases and J gave up 3 bases; unmatched junction bases: 10. The CDR3 spells CASRWTGTASNEKLFF. In DNA form, the CDR3 reads TGTGCCAGCAGGTGGACCGGGACAGCTTCTAATGAAAAACTGTTTTTT.